Presented here are 15 T cell receptor beta chains from one specimen sequenced in a study of CD8 T cell repertoires and HIV-1 epitope variants. TCRdb keeps only in-frame clones here, not all; method: immunoSEQ multiplex PCR. The table lists tens of thousands of clones, roughly 80% of them singletons. The sample taken for sequencing was uncultured baseline CD8+ T cells from peripheral blood mononuclear cells (PBMCs). These receptors were collected from a male donor with HIV.

The V and J genes are TRBV6-5 and TRBJ1-6; 7 bases match TRBD1. This CDR3 is 14 amino acids long. With V trimmed by 8 bases and J by 8 bases, 9 bases remained unmatched. From germline, CDR1 is MNHEY and CDR2 SVGAGI. The CDR3 sequence is CASGQQGTYSPLHF. Here the CDR3 DNA reads TGTGCCAGCGGGCAACAGGGGACCTATTCACCCCTCCACTTT.

This clone was found a few times. The chain is built from TRBV5-1 and TRBJ2-1; D might be TRBD2 (6 bases). The CDR3 loop spans 13 amino acids. V lost 0 bases, J lost 11 bases, and 12 bases lay in between. CDR1 and CDR2 (germline): SGHRS, YFSETQ. As DNA, the CDR3 is TGCGCCAGCAGCTTGGGGGAGGCCATCAAGCAGTTCTTC. Protein: CASSLGEAIKQFF.

The chain is built from TRBV5-6 and TRBJ2-3; D call uncertain. The CDR3 is made up of 15 amino acids. V lost 5 bases and J lost 0, with 13 bases in between. Germline CDR1 reads SGHDT; CDR2 reads YYEEEE. CDR3 DNA: TGTGCCAGCAGGGGGATGACCCTGAGCACAGATACGCAGTATTTT. Its translation: CASRGMTLSTDTQYF.

This clone showed up just a few times. The chain couples TRBV29-1 to TRBJ1-1, with D possibly being TRBD1 (5 bases). The CDR3 is 12 residues long. V lost 3 bases and J 5 bases, leaving 10 bases between the germline ends. Looked up from germline, CDR1 is SQVTM and CDR2 is ANQGSEA. CDR3 loop: CSVDRARTEAFF. The CDR3 coding sequence is TGCAGCGTTGACAGGGCTAGGACTGAAGCTTTCTTT.

V usage is TRBV10-2 and J usage is TRBJ2-6, with a tentative D call TRBD1 (5 bases). The CDR3 runs to 16 residues. V lost 4 bases and J 0 bases, leaving 10 bases between the germline ends. Germline-derived CDR1 and CDR2 are WSHSY and SAAADI. This CDR3 is CASSGTGSSGANVLTF. The CDR3 DNA sequence: TGCGCCAGCAGTGGAACAGGCAGCTCTGGGGCCAACGTCCTGACTTTC.

V gene TRBV9 combines with J gene TRBJ2-3; perhaps D is TRBD1 or TRBD2 (5 bases each). The CDR3 length is 16 residues. Germline-derived CDR1 and CDR2 are SGDLS and YYNGEE. V lost 3 bases and J lost 0, with 14 bases in between. This CDR3 is CASSAPPGRSTDTQYF. The CDR3 coding sequence is TGTGCCAGCAGCGCCCCGCCGGGGCGAAGCACAGATACGCAGTATTTT.

The chain is built from TRBV7-2 and TRBJ2-1, with D possibly matching TRBD2 (7 bases). The CDR3 has 16 residues. In germline, CDR1 is SGHTA, CDR2 FQGNSA. Trimming shortened V by 5 bases and J by 2 bases, and 16 bases separated the two germline ends. The DNA of the CDR3 is TGTGCCAGCAGCCCCAGGGGAGGGGGTCCCTACAATGAGCAGTTCTTC. Translation: CASSPRGGGPYNEQFF. The variable domain in full, with the rest retrieved from reference TRBV7-2 and TRBJ2-1, is GAGVSQSPSNKVTEKGKDVELRCDPISGHTALYWYRQSLGQGLEFLIYFQGNSAPDKSGLPSDRFSAERTGGSVSTLTIQRTQQEDSAVYLCASSPRGGGPYNEQFFGPGTRLTVL.

This clone was found a few times. The chain recombines TRBV10-1 with TRBJ2-4, with TRBD2 matching over 16 bases. The ends lost 6 bases at V and 3 bases at J; junction bases unmatched: 8. Germline CDR1 is WNHNN and CDR2 is SYGVQD (reference sequence). The CDR3 length is 18 residues. The CDR3 region has the DNA TGCGCCAGCAGCTCGGGACTAGCGGGGGGGCATGGCAAAAACATTCAGTACTTC. It encodes CASSSGLAGGHGKNIQYF.

The gene calls are TRBV7-2 and TRBJ1-2; a weak D match, TRBD1 (6 bases). The V and J ends lost 3 bases and 3 bases respectively, with 14 bases between them. Germline lookup yields CDR1 SGHTA and CDR2 FQGNSA. The CDR3 runs 15 residues. Written as DNA, the CDR3 is TGTGCCAGCAGCTTCGTACCAGGGGACGACTATGGCTACACCTTC. The encoded protein is CASSFVPGDDYGYTF.

The V and J genes are TRBV30 and TRBJ1-3; 8 bases are a match to TRBD1. Germline CDR1 reads GTSNPN; CDR2 reads SVGIG (reference sequence). The CDR3 is 16 amino acids. After removal of 4 bases from V and 4 bases from J, the junction contained 12 bases not matched to a gene. The CDR3 is CAWTGGQGVWGNTIYF. The CDR3 DNA reads as TGTGCCTGGACTGGCGGACAGGGAGTATGGGGAAACACCATATATTTT.

This chain joins TRBV9 and TRBJ2-3; no reliable D call. Trimming removed 0 bases at V and 9 bases at J, with 8 bases between. CDR1 SGDLS and CDR2 YYNGEE come from the germline V gene. This CDR3 comprises 12 residues. The CDR3 loop reads CASSVEGITQYF. CDR3 nucleotide sequence: TGTGCCAGCAGCGTAGAGGGTATCACGCAGTATTTT.

Notes on this clone: One junction end disagrees with the germline gene, perhaps due to a read error. The genes are TRBV6-5 and TRBJ1-1, with D possibly being TRBD1 (6 bases). The germline V gene encodes CDR1 MNHEY and CDR2 SVGAGI. This CDR3 comprises 11 residues. This chain's CDR3 is CATGSGARGTF. CDR3 in DNA: TGTGCCACAGGGTCGGGGGCCCGGGGAACCTTT.

This clone occurred a few times. The gene calls are TRBV2 and TRBJ1-4, with D possibly matching TRBD1 (6 bases). CDR1 is SNHLY and CDR2 is FYNNEI in the germline V gene. V was cut by 4 bases and J by 8 bases, with 14 bases left in between. The length of the CDR3 is 14 residues. The DNA of the CDR3 is TGTGCCAGCAGTGGAAACAGGGAGGGGGAAAAACTGTTTTTT. Its protein is CASSGNREGEKLFF.

This clone came up a few times. This chain connects TRBV4-1 to TRBJ2-5, with no clear D. Germline V CDR1 and CDR2: MGHRA, YSYEKL. This CDR3 contains 13 residues. The V end was cut by 5 bases, the J end by 5 bases, with 12 bases between. The chain's CDR3 is CASSSLLTETQYF. In DNA form, the CDR3 reads TGCGCCAGCAGCTCCCTTCTCACGGAGACCCAGTACTTC.

This sequence joins TRBV7-9 and TRBJ2-7, with TRBD2 matching 7 bases. CDR1 is SEHNR, CDR2 FQNEAQ, per germline (reference sequence). The CDR3 runs 13 residues. Trimming took 1 base from V and 5 from J; bases not matched to a gene: 2. The CDR3 reads CASSLVAGDEQYF. The CDR3 DNA reads as TGTGCCAGCAGCTTAGTGGCGGGGGACGAGCAGTACTTC.